This T cell receptor (beta chain) was identified in a study of blood T cell repertoires in COVID-19 (dated by TCRdb to about 2020). Study-level background: Samples from collaborators originated in the United States, Italy and Spain and spanned both the acute and convalescent phases of COVID-19. The prospective study material was composed of cDNA or gDNA derived from T cells, B-cell-depleted T cells, or PBMCs. The repertoires were made available in a free public database intended to serve as a resource for research on the immune response to SARS-CoV-2. Nearly every sample came with metadata listing a de-identified subject ID, COVID-19 status, age in years and sex. Deeply sampled blood TCRbeta repertoires from subjects exposed to, actively infected with, or recovered from COVID-19 were included in the dataset. Where available, HLA class I and class II types were obtained from metadata supplied by the sample provider rather than from assay-based typing. Samples came from the ongoing ImmuneRACE study (first 160 participants) plus 1,254 subjects from 6 global collaborators.

CDR1 and CDR2 (SQVTM, ANQGSEA) derive from the germline V gene. V is cut by 5 bases and J by 2 bases, and the space between the germline ends is 7 bases. The CDR3, cysteine through phenylalanine, is 12 amino acids long. CDR3 DNA is the only sequence kept; it has 36 bases, read in frame from the first base. This clone was counted only a few times. What this receptor recognizes is not known. Within one base of it there is no much larger clone, and no base qualities were kept. Results and caveats for the whole study, not just this receptor: How much clinical and demographic metadata was included differed by source and by participant, and the metadata was provided uncurated.

One collaborating source in Seattle enrolled patients while the patients were actively infected and followed the patients over time throughout the course of disease. Collaborating institutions collected whole blood in K2EDTA tubes following their own protocols. For TCRbeta analysis, collaborators shipped samples in one of three forms: frozen whole blood, isolated PBMCs, or DNA extracted from either of those sample types. TCRbeta CDR3 regions were amplified from genomic DNA by means of the immunoSEQ Assay, a bias-controlled multiplex PCR. Per the source publication's procedure: Nucleated cell counts per sample were estimated from amplification of reference gene primers within the assay. To quantify the absolute abundance of each unique TCRbeta CDR3 rearrangement, sequence reads were collapsed and filtered. For each sample, productive Simpson clonality was calculated by taking the square root of Simpson's diversity index across productive rearrangements. TCRdb re-hosts the immuneACCESS table, in-frame sequences only. Its copies lack some clones; in the studies checked, an unresolved V gene accounts for under half of them, and the cause for the rest is not known. V, J and clone size are those of that table, while D and trimming were read from the DNA. The table for this sample lists about 99,000 clones; around 88% of them were counted only once. The biggest ten clones account for 2.1% of the sample.

The sequenced material came from peripheral blood. This clonotype was obtained from a man aged 50-59 years with COVID-19, enrolled during active disease. The rearrangement combines TRBV29-1 with TRBJ1-3; no D gene is confidently identified. The DNA sequence is TGCAGCGTTTTACTCGCTGGAAACACCATATATTTT. Its protein product is CSVLLAGNTIYF.